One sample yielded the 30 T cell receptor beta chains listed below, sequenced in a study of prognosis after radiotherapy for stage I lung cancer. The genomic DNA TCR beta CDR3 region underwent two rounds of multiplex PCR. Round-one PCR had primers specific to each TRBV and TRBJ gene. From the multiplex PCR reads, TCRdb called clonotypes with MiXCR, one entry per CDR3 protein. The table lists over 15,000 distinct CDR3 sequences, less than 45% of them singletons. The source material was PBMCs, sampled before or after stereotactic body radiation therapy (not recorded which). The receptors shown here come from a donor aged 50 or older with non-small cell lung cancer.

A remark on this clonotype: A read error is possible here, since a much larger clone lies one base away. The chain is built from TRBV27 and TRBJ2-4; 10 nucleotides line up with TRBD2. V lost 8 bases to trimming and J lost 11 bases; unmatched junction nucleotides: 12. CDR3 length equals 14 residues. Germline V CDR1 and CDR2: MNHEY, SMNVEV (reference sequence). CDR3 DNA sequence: TGTGCCAGCGCTACCATCATAGCGGGAGGCGTTCAGTACTTC. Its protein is CASATIIAGGVQYF.

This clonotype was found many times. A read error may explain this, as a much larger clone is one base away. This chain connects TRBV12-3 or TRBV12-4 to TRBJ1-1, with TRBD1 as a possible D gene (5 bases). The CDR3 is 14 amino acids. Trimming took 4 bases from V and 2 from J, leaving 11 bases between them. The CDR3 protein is CASSSVGGNTEAFF. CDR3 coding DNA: TGTGCCAGCAGTTCAGTGGGGGGAAACACTGAAGCTTTCTTT.

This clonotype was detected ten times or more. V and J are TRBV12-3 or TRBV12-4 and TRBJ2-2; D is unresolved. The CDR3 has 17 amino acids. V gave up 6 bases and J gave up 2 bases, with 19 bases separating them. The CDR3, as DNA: TGTGCCAGCAGCCTACTTGACGCCCCGCCAAACACCGGGGAGCTGTTTTTT. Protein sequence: CASSLLDAPPNTGELFF.

The CDR3 nucleotides are TGTGCCAGCAGTTATTCGGCAGGGTTTTACGAGCAGTACTTC. Translation gives CASSYSAGFYEQYF. The gene calls are TRBV6-5 and TRBJ2-7; maybe TRBD1 (5 bases). There are 14 residues in the CDR3. Germline CDR1 is MNHEY and CDR2 is SVGAGI. Trimming took off 3 bases at V and 4 bases at J, with 13 bases between the two ends.

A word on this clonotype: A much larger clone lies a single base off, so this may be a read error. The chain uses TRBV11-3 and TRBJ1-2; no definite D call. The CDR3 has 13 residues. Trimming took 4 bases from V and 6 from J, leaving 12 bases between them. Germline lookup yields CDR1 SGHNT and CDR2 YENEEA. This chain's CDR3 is CASSYLYPDGYTF. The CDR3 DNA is TGTGCCAGCAGCTACCTCTATCCCGATGGCTACACCTTC.

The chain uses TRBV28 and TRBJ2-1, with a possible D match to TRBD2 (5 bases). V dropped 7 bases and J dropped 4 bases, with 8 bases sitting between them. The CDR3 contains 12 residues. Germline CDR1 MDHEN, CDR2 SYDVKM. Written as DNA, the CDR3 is TGTGCCAGCACCGGGGATTACAATGAGCAGTTCTTC. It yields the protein CASTGDYNEQFF.

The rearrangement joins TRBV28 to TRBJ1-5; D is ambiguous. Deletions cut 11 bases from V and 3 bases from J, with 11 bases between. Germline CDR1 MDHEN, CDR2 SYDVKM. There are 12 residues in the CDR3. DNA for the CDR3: TGTGCCGCCCGGATTTCCAATCAGCCCCAGCATTTT. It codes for CAARISNQPQHF.

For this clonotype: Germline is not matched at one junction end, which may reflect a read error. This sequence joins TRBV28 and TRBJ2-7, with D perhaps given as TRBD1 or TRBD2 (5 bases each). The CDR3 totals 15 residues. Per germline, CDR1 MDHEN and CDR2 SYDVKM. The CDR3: CASSLTGAGIYEHYF. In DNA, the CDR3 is TGTGCCAGCAGTCTAACCGGGGCAGGGATCTACGAGCATTACTTC.

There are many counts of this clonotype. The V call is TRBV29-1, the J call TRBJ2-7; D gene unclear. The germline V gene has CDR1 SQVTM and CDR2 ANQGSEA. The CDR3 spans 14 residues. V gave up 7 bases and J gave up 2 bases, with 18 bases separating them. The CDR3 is CSAASIAIPYEQYF. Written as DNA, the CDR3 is TGCAGCGCCGCGTCAATAGCAATTCCCTACGAGCAGTACTTC.

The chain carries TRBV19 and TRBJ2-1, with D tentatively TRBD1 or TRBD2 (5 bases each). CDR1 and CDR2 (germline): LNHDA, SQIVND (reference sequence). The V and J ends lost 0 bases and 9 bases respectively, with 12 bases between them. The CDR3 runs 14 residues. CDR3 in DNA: TGTGCCAGTAGTATAGAAGTGCGAGGGACTGAGCAGTTCTTC. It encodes CASSIEVRGTEQFF.

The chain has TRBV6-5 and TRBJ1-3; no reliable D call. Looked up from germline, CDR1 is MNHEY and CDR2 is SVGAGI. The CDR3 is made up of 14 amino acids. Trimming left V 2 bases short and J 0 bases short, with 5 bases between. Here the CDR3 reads CASSYTRSGNTIYF. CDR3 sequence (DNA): TGTGCCAGCAGTTACACGCGCTCTGGAAACACCATATATTTT.

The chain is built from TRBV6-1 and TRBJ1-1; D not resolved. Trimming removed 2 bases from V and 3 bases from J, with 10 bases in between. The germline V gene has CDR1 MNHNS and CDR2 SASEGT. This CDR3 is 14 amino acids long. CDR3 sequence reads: CASSEFVPDTEAFF. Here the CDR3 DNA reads TGTGCCAGCAGTGAATTTGTGCCAGACACTGAAGCTTTCTTT.

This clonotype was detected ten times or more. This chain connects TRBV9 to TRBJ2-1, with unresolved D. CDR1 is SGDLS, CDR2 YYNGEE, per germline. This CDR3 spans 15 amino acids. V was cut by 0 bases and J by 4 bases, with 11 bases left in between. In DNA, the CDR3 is TGTGCCAGCAGCGTAGCGCAGGATCCATACAATGAGCAGTTCTTC. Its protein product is CASSVAQDPYNEQFF.

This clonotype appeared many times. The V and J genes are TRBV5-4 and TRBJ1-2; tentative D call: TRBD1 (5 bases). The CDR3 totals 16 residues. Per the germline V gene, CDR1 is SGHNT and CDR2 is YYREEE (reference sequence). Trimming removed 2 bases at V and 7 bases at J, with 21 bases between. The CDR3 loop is CASSLGVRSGEVGYTF. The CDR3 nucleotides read TGTGCCAGCAGCTTAGGGGTCAGGTCGGGTGAGGTTGGCTACACCTTC.

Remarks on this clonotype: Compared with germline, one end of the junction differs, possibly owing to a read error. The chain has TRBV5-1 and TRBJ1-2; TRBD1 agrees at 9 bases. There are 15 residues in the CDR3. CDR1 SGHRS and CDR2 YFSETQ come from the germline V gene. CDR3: CASSLEAQGAGGYNF. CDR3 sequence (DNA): TGCGCCAGCAGCTTGGAGGCACAGGGGGCGGGAGGCTACAACTTC.

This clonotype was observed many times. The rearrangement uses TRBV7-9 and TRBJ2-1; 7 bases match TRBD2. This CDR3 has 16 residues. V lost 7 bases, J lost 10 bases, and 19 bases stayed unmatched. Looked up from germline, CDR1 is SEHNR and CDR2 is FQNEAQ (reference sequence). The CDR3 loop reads CASTSSMRRRESEQFF. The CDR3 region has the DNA TGTGCCAGCACCAGCTCCATGAGACGGCGGGAGAGCGAGCAGTTCTTC.

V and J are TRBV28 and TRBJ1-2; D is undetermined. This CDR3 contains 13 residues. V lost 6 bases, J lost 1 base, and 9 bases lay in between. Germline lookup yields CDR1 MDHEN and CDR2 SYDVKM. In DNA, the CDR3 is TGTGCCAGCAGAGACACGGTTAACTATGGCTACACCTTC. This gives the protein CASRDTVNYGYTF.

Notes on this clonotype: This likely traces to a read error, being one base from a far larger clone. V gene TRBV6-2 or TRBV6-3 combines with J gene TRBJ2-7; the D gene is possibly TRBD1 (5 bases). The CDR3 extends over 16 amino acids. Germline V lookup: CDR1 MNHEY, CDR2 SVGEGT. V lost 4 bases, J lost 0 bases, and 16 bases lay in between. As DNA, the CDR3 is TGTGCCAGCAGTTTTGTATCCGGACAAGGCTCCTACGAGCAGTACTTC. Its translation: CASSFVSGQGSYEQYF.

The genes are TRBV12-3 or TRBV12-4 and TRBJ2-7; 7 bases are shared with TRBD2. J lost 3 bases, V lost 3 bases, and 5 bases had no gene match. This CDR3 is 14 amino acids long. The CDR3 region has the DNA TGTGCCAGCAGTTTCGTCCCGGGGGGCTACGAGCAGTACTTC. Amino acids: CASSFVPGGYEQYF.

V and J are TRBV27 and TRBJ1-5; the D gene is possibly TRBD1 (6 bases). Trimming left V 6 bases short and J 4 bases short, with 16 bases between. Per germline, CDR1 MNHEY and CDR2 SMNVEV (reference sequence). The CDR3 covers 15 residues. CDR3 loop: CASRIQGRGNQPQHF. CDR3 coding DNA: TGTGCCAGCAGAATACAGGGAAGAGGGAATCAGCCCCAGCATTTT.

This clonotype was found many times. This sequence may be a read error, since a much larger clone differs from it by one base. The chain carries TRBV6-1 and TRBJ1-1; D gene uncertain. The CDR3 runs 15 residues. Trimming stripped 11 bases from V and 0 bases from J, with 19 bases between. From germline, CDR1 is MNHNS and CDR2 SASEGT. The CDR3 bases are TGTGCCGGCACTCCCATAGGACCTTTGAACACTGAAGCTTTCTTT. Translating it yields CAGTPIGPLNTEAFF.

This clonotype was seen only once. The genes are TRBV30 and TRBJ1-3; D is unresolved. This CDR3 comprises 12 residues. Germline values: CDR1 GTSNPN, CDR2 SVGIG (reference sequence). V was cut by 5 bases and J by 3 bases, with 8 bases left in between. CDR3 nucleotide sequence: TGTGCCTGGGGAGTACTTGGAAACACCATATATTTT. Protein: CAWGVLGNTIYF.

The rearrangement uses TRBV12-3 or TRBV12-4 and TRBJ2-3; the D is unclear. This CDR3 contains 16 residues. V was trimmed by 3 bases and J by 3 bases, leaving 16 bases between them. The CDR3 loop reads CASSFGLSGGTDTQYF. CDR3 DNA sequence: TGTGCCAGCAGTTTTGGCCTATCGGGTGGGACAGATACGCAGTATTTT.

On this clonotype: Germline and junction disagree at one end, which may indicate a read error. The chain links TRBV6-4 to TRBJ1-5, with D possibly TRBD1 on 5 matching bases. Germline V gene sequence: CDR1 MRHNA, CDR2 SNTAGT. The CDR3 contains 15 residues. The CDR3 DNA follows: TGTGCCAGCAGTGACCCGGGACCCTATCTTGAGCCCGGGGATTTT. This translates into CASSDPGPYLEPGDF.

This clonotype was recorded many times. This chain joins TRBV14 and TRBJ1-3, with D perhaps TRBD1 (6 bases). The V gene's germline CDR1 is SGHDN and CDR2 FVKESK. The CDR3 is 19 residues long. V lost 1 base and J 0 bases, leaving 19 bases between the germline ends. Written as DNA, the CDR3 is TGTGCCAGCAGCCAAGCGTTCGGACAGCAACGTTACTCTGGAAACACCATATATTTT. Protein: CASSQAFGQQRYSGNTIYF.

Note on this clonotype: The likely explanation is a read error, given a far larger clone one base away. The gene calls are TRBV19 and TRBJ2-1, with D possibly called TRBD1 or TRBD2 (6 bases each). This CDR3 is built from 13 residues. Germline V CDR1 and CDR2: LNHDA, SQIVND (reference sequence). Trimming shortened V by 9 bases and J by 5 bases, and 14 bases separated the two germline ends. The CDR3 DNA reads TGTGCCAGCAGTTTCGGGGGCGACAATGAGCAGTTCTTC. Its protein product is CASSFGGDNEQFF.

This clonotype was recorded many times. The CDR3 loop reads CASSFQSVDGYTF. The CDR3 DNA follows: TGTGCCAGCAGCTTCCAGAGCGTCGATGGCTACACCTTC. The chain links TRBV11-3 to TRBJ1-2; D not resolved. The V and J ends lost 3 bases and 6 bases respectively, with 11 bases between them. The germline gives CDR1 SGHNT, CDR2 YENEEA. The CDR3 loop spans 13 amino acids. The full variable domain, rest sourced from reference TRBV11-3 and TRBJ1-2, is EAGVVQSPRYKIIEKKQPVAFWCNPISGHNTLYWYLQNLGQGPELLIRYENEEAVDDSQLPKDRFSAERLKGVDSTLKIQPAELGDSAVYLCASSFQSVDGYTFGSGTRLTVV.

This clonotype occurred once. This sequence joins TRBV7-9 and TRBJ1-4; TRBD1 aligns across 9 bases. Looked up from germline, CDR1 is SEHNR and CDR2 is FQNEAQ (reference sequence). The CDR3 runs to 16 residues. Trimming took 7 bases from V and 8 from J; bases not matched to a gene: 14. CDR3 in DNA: TGTGCCAGCATCTTTACGAAAAGACAGGGGGGCGAAAAACTGTTTTTT. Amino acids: CASIFTKRQGGEKLFF.

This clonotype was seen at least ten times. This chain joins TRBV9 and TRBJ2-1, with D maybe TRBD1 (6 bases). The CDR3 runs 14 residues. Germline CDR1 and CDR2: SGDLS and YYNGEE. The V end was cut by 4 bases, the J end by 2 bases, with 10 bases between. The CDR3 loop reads CASSPQGPYNEQFF. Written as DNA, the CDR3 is TGTGCCAGCAGCCCACAGGGACCCTACAATGAGCAGTTCTTC.

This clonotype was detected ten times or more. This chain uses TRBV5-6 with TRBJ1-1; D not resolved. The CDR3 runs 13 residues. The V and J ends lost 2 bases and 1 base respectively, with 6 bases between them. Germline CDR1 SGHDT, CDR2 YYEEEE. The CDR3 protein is CASSFWTNTEAFF. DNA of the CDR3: TGTGCCAGCAGCTTTTGGACGAACACTGAAGCTTTCTTT.